These 27 T cell receptor beta chains originate from one sample sequenced in a study of blood T cell repertoires in COVID-19 (dated by TCRdb to about 2020). Library preparation used the immunoSEQ multiplex PCR assay. The table was pulled from immuneACCESS by TCRdb, which kept in-frame rearrangements only. Such tables lose some clones; where checked, under half of the loss comes from unresolved V genes, and the rest has no known cause. This sample is represented by some 97,000 clones; 70% to 90% of them were singletons. Of the sample, around 15% is held by the ten largest clones. Material: peripheral blood. The receptors stem from a man aged 50-60 years with active or convalescent COVID-19.

The rearrangement uses TRBV19 and TRBJ1-5; 7 bases fit TRBD1. CDR1 and CDR2 from the germline V gene are LNHDA and SQIVND (reference sequence). CDR3 length equals 18 residues. J was trimmed by 6 bases and V by 6 bases; bases with no gene match: 20. CDR3 sequence reads: CASSPQWRRKGAGQPQHF. CDR3 DNA sequence: TGTGCCAGTAGCCCTCAATGGAGGCGGAAGGGGGCTGGTCAGCCCCAGCATTTT.

The sample holds one count of this clone. The V call is TRBV14, the J call TRBJ2-2; 7 bases fit TRBD1. Germline V gene data show CDR1 as SGHDN and CDR2 as FVKESK. With 4 bases clipped from V and 6 bases from J, the junction kept 8 bases outside the gene matches. This CDR3 is 15 amino acids long. CDR3 nucleotides: TGTGCCAGCAGCCGCTCAACAGGGGTGGCCGGGGAGCTGTTTTTT. As protein: CASSRSTGVAGELFF.

This chain joins TRBV14 and TRBJ2-4; TRBD2 agrees at 10 bases. Germline V gene sequence: CDR1 SGHDN, CDR2 FVKESK. This CDR3 comprises 16 residues. With 0 bases clipped from V and 6 bases from J, the junction kept 5 bases outside the gene matches. In DNA form, the CDR3 reads TGTGCCAGCAGCCAAGATGCTCTAGCGGGAGCAAACATTCAGTACTTC. Protein product: CASSQDALAGANIQYF.

This chain uses TRBV19 with TRBJ2-7, with a weak D call TRBD2 (6 bases). This CDR3 contains 14 residues. V shed 1 base and J shed 2 bases, with 9 bases lying between them. Germline values: CDR1 LNHDA, CDR2 SQIVND (reference sequence). The CDR3 DNA is TGTGCCAGTAGTATAGGCACGGGAGCCTACGAGCAGTACTTC. Translation: CASSIGTGAYEQYF.

This sequence joins TRBV5-5 and TRBJ2-1; a weak D match, TRBD1 (6 bases). The CDR3 totals 15 residues. V was shortened by 0 bases and J by 6 bases, with 13 bases between the two germline ends. Germline values: CDR1 SGHKS, CDR2 YYEKEE (reference sequence). CDR3 coding DNA: TGTGCCAGCAGCTTGGACAGCCCAGGGGTCAATGAGCAGTTCTTC. Its protein product is CASSLDSPGVNEQFF.

The chain carries TRBV7-2 and TRBJ2-3, with 8 positions matching TRBD2. The V gene's germline CDR1 is SGHTA and CDR2 FQGNSA. The CDR3 totals 15 residues. Trimming took 3 bases from V and 0 from J; bases not matched to a gene: 2. DNA of the CDR3: TGTGCCAGCAGCTTGACTAGCGCCAGCACAGATACGCAGTATTTT. Translated, it gives CASSLTSASTDTQYF.

The chain has TRBV6-1 and TRBJ2-7; TRBD2 matches 12 bases. Germline trimming cut 3 bases from V and 3 bases from J; bases unmatched to any gene: 3. CDR1 is MNHNS and CDR2 is SASEGT in the germline V gene. The CDR3 runs 15 residues. The CDR3 DNA reads as TGTGCCAGCAGTGACGGACTAGCGGGATACTACGAGCAGTACTTC. This gives the protein CASSDGLAGYYEQYF.

The CDR3 loop is CATRGLAGVDPGANVLTF. CDR3 DNA sequence: TGTGCCACCCGCGGGCTAGCGGGAGTTGATCCCGGGGCCAACGTCCTGACTTTC. This chain links TRBV15 with TRBJ2-6; 10 positions agree with TRBD2. The germline CDR1 and CDR2 sequences are LNHNV and YYDKDF (reference sequence). CDR3 length: 18 amino acids. Trimming removed 8 bases from V and 4 bases from J; junction bases left unmatched: 14.

The rearrangement joins TRBV18 to TRBJ1-2; 10 bases are shared with TRBD1. The germline V gene has CDR1 KGHSH and CDR2 LQKENI. This CDR3 spans 15 amino acids. The V gene end was trimmed by 0 bases and the J gene end by 2 bases; junction bases not matched to a gene: 0. CDR3 sequence reads: CASSPPGQGNYGYTF. CDR3 coding DNA: TGTGCCAGCTCACCACCGGGACAGGGGAACTATGGCTACACCTTC.

The J gene is TRBJ1-2, the V gene TRBV30; the match to TRBD1 covers 10 bases. This CDR3 contains 13 residues. Germline V gives CDR1 GTSNPN, CDR2 SVGIG (reference sequence). V dropped 3 bases and J dropped 6; count of bases not matched to a gene: 4. In DNA form, the CDR3 reads TGTGCCTGGAGGATGACAGGGGGCAATGGCTACACCTTC. The encoded protein is CAWRMTGGNGYTF.

This chain's CDR3 is CASSRSGLETQYF. The CDR3 DNA follows: TGTGCCAGTAGTAGAAGTGGGCTGGAGACCCAGTACTTC. The chain joins TRBV19 to TRBJ2-5; unclear D gene. The germline gives CDR1 LNHDA, CDR2 SQIVND (reference sequence). This CDR3 is built from 13 residues. Between the trimmed V and J ends, which lost 4 bases and 5 bases, there was a span of 11 bases. The full variable domain, in which reference TRBV19 and TRBJ2-5 provide the parts outside the CDR3, is DGGITQSPKYLFRKEGQNVTLSCEQNLNHDAMYWYRQDPGQGLRLIYYSQIVNDFQKGDIAEGYSVSREKKESFPLTVTSAQKNPTAFYLCASSRSGLETQYFGPGTRLLVL.

The rearrangement links TRBV24-1 to TRBJ2-3, with a possible D match to TRBD2 (6 bases). Trimming left V 9 bases short and J 2 bases short, with 17 bases between. The germline gives CDR1 KGHDR, CDR2 SFDVKD. The CDR3 is made up of 15 amino acids. The CDR3 nucleotides read TGTGCCACCTCAAGGGCCGCGCGGGACACAGATACGCAGTATTTT. The encoded protein is CATSRAARDTDTQYF.

This chain uses TRBV24-1 with TRBJ2-7, with TRBD1 matching over 10 bases. V shed 4 bases and J 4 bases; nucleotides not matched to a gene: 6. The CDR3 extends over 15 amino acids. The V gene's germline CDR1 is KGHDR and CDR2 SFDVKD. CDR3 nucleotide sequence: TGTGCCACCAGTGAGGGACAGGGGATTGGGTACGAGCAGTACTTC. Its protein is CATSEGQGIGYEQYF.

V gene TRBV29-1 combines with J gene TRBJ2-3; D gene unclear. This CDR3 contains 12 residues. Germline CDR1 is SQVTM and CDR2 is ANQGSEA. V was shortened by 2 bases and J by 3 bases, with 6 bases between the two germline ends. CDR3 nucleotide sequence: TGCAGCGTTGAACTCGGGACAGATACGCAGTATTTT. This translates into CSVELGTDTQYF.

This sequence joins TRBV10-3 and TRBJ2-1; D may be TRBD1 (5 bases). Germline V CDR1 and CDR2: ENHRY, SYGVKD. Trimming shortened V by 10 bases and J by 7 bases, and 11 bases separated the two germline ends. The CDR3 consists of 11 residues. The CDR3 region has the DNA TGTGCCACCAGGGCTCAGAATGAGCAGTTCTTC. It encodes CATRAQNEQFF.

On this clone itself: An end of the junction differs from the germline gene, which may be a read error. The CDR3 reads CASSPDRGDTIYF. CDR3 in DNA: TGTGCTAGCAGCCCGGACAGGGGGGACACCATATATTTT. The chain has TRBV7-7 and TRBJ1-3; 10 nucleotides agree with TRBD1. CDR1 is SSHAT, CDR2 FNYEAQ, per germline (reference sequence). The CDR3 totals 13 residues.

This rearrangement joins TRBV4-1 to TRBJ2-2; 7 nucleotides align to TRBD2. The CDR3 extends over 15 amino acids. CDR1 is MGHRA and CDR2 is YSYEKL in the germline V gene. V trimming: 1 base; J trimming: 6 bases; junction bases outside the gene matches: 5. The CDR3: CASSQVREGPGELFF. The CDR3 nucleotides read TGCGCCAGCAGCCAAGTTAGGGAGGGGCCCGGGGAGCTGTTTTTT.

This sequence joins TRBV5-6 and TRBJ2-7, with TRBD2 matching 11 bases. The V gene end was trimmed by 4 bases and the J gene end by 4 bases; junction bases not matched to a gene: 7. The CDR3 sequence is 15 residues long. The germline CDR1 and CDR2 sequences are SGHDT and YYEEEE. The CDR3 DNA follows: TGTGCCAGCAGCCGGATGACTAGCGGGATTTACGAGCAGTACTTC. Translating gives CASSRMTSGIYEQYF. Variable domain in full (rest from reference TRBV5-6 and TRBJ2-7): DAGVTQSPTHLIKTRGQQVTLRCSPKSGHDTVSWYQQALGQGPQFIFQYYEEEERQRGNFPDRFSGHQFPNYSSELNVNALLLGDSALYLCASSRMTSGIYEQYFGPGTRLTVT.

This chain connects TRBV6-5 to TRBJ1-3, with 9 bases matching TRBD1. Looked up from germline, CDR1 is MNHEY and CDR2 is SVGAGI. The CDR3 contains 14 residues. V gave up 10 bases and J gave up 4 bases; unmatched junction bases: 8. For the CDR3, the DNA is TGTGCCACCAGACAGGGGGAATCAGGAAACACCATATATTTT. Amino acid sequence: CATRQGESGNTIYF.

The V and J genes are TRBV9 and TRBJ1-6; D gene ambiguous. The CDR3 consists of 16 residues. Trimming left V 4 bases short and J 0 bases short, with 11 bases between. Looked up from germline, CDR1 is SGDLS and CDR2 is YYNGEE. CDR3 in DNA: TGTGCCAGCAGCCCCCCCTCCAGCTCCTATAATTCACCCCTCCACTTT. It yields the protein CASSPPSSSYNSPLHF. Full variable domain (rest looked up from reference TRBV9 and TRBJ1-6): DSGVTQTPKHLITATGQRVTLRCSPRSGDLSVYWYQQSLDQGLQFLIQYYNGEERAKGNILERFSAQQFPDLHSELNLSSLELGDSALYFCASSPPSSSYNSPLHFGNGTRLTVT.

The rearrangement joins TRBV29-1 to TRBJ1-2, with D uncertain. The CDR3 extends over 12 amino acids. Germline V gene data show CDR1 as SQVTM and CDR2 as ANQGSEA. With 7 bases removed from V and 8 bases from J, the gap between germline ends came to 17 bases. CDR3 sequence reads: CSASSRAGGYTF. CDR3 coding DNA: TGCAGCGCCTCGAGCCGGGCGGGAGGCTACACCTTC.

J is TRBJ1-6 and V is TRBV6-4; perhaps TRBD1 as D (5 bases). V lost 5 bases to trimming and J lost 9 bases, with 14 bases between them. The CDR3 covers 14 residues. Looked up from germline, CDR1 is MRHNA and CDR2 is SNTAGT. CDR3 protein: CASSPTVFGSPLHF. CDR3 nucleotides: TGTGCCAGCAGTCCGACAGTTTTCGGTTCACCCCTCCACTTT.

This CDR3 is CATRSGRASTDTQYF. The CDR3 DNA sequence: TGTGCCACCAGGAGCGGGAGGGCCAGCACAGATACGCAGTATTTT. The chain couples TRBV10-3 to TRBJ2-3; 10 bases align to TRBD2. J lost 0 bases, V lost 10 bases, and 7 bases had no gene match. CDR3 length equals 15 residues. In germline, CDR1 is ENHRY, CDR2 SYGVKD.

The V call is TRBV7-9, the J call TRBJ1-2; TRBD1 is a possible D gene (6 bases). V lost 5 bases and J 0 bases, leaving 10 bases between the germline ends. The CDR3 totals 14 residues. CDR1 is SEHNR and CDR2 is FQNEAQ in the germline V gene (reference sequence). The CDR3, as DNA: TGTGCCAGCAGCCAACAGGGAACTAACTATGGCTACACCTTC. This encodes CASSQQGTNYGYTF.

As DNA, the CDR3 is TGCGCCAGCAGCTTGGGGCCCCAGGGAGGGGATCAGCCCCAGCATTTT. Its protein is CASSLGPQGGDQPQHF. The chain links TRBV5-1 to TRBJ1-5, with D tentatively TRBD1 (5 bases). With 0 bases removed from V and 5 bases from J, the gap between germline ends came to 15 bases. The CDR3 runs 16 residues. Germline CDR1 SGHRS, CDR2 YFSETQ. The variable domain in full, completed from reference TRBV5-1 and TRBJ1-5, reads KAGVTQTPRYLIKTRGQQVTLSCSPISGHRSVSWYQQTPGQGLQFLFEYFSETQRNKGNFPGRFSGRQFSNSRSEMNVSTLELGDSALYLCASSLGPQGGDQPQHFGDGTRLSIL.

The V and J genes are TRBV25-1 and TRBJ2-3; D possibly corresponds to TRBD2 (6 bases). The CDR3 has 13 amino acids. V shed 2 bases and J shed 3 bases, with 6 bases lying between them. Germline V CDR1 and CDR2: MGHDK, SYGVNS. In DNA form, the CDR3 reads TGTGCCAGCAGTGAACTAGCGACAGATACGCAGTATTTT. It is translated as CASSELATDTQYF.

The chain has TRBV18 and TRBJ2-5; D is uncertain. This CDR3 spans 14 amino acids. Trimming shortened V by 6 bases and J by 0 bases, and 11 bases separated the two germline ends. The germline CDR1 and CDR2 sequences are KGHSH and LQKENI. The CDR3 protein is CASSLIRDQETQYF. The CDR3 DNA reads TGTGCCAGCTCCCTGATTCGGGACCAAGAGACCCAGTACTTC.